These 5 T cell receptor beta chains were all obtained from the same sample, sequenced in a study of neurological immune-mediated disorders. Using its own MiXCR run on the 5' RACE reads, TCRdb lists one record per CDR3 protein. The table has about 60,000 distinct CDR3 sequences, over 4% seen once; the top ten hold about 3%. Specimen: PBMCs. Receptor source: a man between 50 and 59 years old with multiple sclerosis.

The table lists this clonotype with many counts. The chain carries TRBV24-1 and TRBJ1-5; 9 bases line up with TRBD1. V dropped 7 bases and J dropped 2; count of bases not matched to a gene: 2. This CDR3 has 14 residues. The germline V gene encodes CDR1 KGHDR and CDR2 SFDVKD. The CDR3 protein is CATRDRGGNQPQHF. For the CDR3, the DNA is TGTGCCACCAGGGACAGGGGCGGCAATCAGCCCCAGCATTTT.

This clonotype has ten or more counts. The rearrangement joins TRBV5-1 to TRBJ2-3; 9 positions match TRBD1. Germline V gene data show CDR1 as SGHRS and CDR2 as YFSETQ. This CDR3 region has 19 residues. V lost 4 bases to trimming and J lost 4 bases; unmatched junction nucleotides: 19. The CDR3 nucleotides read TGCGCCAGCAGCCTTTACCCCAACCTCCGGGACAGGGAACCAGATACGCAGTATTTT. The encoded protein is CASSLYPNLRDREPDTQYF. Drawing the rest from reference TRBV5-1 and TRBJ2-3, the complete variable domain is KAGVTQTPRYLIKTRGQQVTLSCSPISGHRSVSWYQQTPGQGLQFLFEYFSETQRNKGNFPGRFSGRQFSNSRSEMNVSTLELGDSALYLCASSLYPNLRDREPDTQYFGPGTRLTVL.

Concerning this clonotype: A read error may be the cause here, since a much bigger clone is one base away. V is TRBV5-1 and J is TRBJ2-3; D is ambiguous. Germline CDR1 reads SGHRS; CDR2 reads YFSETQ. The CDR3 runs to 15 residues. In DNA form, the CDR3 reads TGCGCCAGCAGCTTGGCAGTCGCGTTCACAGTTACGCAGTATTTT. Its protein is CASSLAVAFTVTQYF.

This clonotype has only a few counts. One end of the junction does not line up with germline, which may come from a read error. This sequence joins TRBV7-2 and TRBJ1-5; TRBD1 is a possible D gene (6 bases). This CDR3 is built from 15 residues. Per the germline V gene, CDR1 is SGHTA and CDR2 is FQGNSA. CDR3 protein: CASSSAGTMGQPQNF. The DNA of the CDR3 is TGTGCCAGCAGTTCCGCCGGGACAATGGGTCAGCCCCAGAATTTT.

This clonotype was seen repeatedly, ten times or more. This chain's CDR3 is CASSQEEGDRGGELFF. The CDR3, as DNA: TGCGCCAGCAGCCAAGAGGAGGGAGATCGGGGAGGAGAGCTGTTTTTT. The rearrangement uses TRBV4-1 and TRBJ2-2, with D perhaps matching TRBD2 (6 bases). V was clipped by 0 bases and J by 11 bases, with 19 bases between them. The germline gives CDR1 MGHRA, CDR2 YSYEKL. The CDR3 totals 16 residues.